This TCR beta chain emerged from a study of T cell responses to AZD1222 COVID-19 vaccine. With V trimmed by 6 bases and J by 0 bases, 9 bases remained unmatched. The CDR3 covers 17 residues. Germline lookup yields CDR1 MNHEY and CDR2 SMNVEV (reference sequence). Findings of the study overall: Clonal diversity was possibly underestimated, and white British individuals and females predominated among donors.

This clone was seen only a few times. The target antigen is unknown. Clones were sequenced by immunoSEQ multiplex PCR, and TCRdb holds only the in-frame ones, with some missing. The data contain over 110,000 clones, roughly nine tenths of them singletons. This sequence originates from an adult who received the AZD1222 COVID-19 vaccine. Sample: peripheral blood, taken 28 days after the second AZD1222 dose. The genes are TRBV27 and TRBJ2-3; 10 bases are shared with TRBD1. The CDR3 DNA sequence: TGTGCCAGCAGGGACAGGGGGGGACTTACTAGCACAGATACGCAGTATTTT. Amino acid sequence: CASRDRGGLTSTDTQYF.